Each of the 17 T cell receptor beta chains below was sequenced from the same sample in a study of blood T cell repertoires in COVID-19. The data were produced by immunoSEQ multiplex PCR, yet TCRdb's version contains in-frame clones alone and is incomplete. Of about 34,000 clones detected, 75% to 85% appear once; the ten largest clones hold approximately 14%. The sample taken for sequencing was peripheral blood. These receptors all come from an older woman with acute or convalescent COVID-19.

A single count supports this clone. The CDR3 reads CASSTGDYEQYF. CDR3 nucleotide sequence: TGTGCCAGCAGCACAGGGGACTACGAGCAGTACTTC. J is TRBJ2-7 and V is TRBV28, with 7 positions matching TRBD1. Germline trimming cut 6 bases from V and 3 bases from J; bases unmatched to any gene: 2. Per the germline V gene, CDR1 is MDHEN and CDR2 is SYDVKM. The CDR3 consists of 12 residues.

The J gene is TRBJ2-1, the V gene TRBV6-6, with D uncertain. The V end was cut by 5 bases, the J end by 1 base, with 9 bases between. CDR1 and CDR2 (germline): MNHNY, SVGAGI (reference sequence). The CDR3 is 14 amino acids. CDR3 nucleotide sequence: TGTGCCAGCAGTAGACAAGCATCCTACAATGAGCAGTTCTTC. It is translated as CASSRQASYNEQFF.

The chain employs TRBV27 and TRBJ2-1; D is unclear. Germline V lookup: CDR1 MNHEY, CDR2 SMNVEV (reference sequence). The length of the CDR3 is 15 residues. V gave up 4 bases and J gave up 4 bases, with 14 bases separating them. CDR3: CASSSGRKEYNEQFF. CDR3 in DNA: TGTGCCAGCAGTTCTGGCAGGAAAGAATACAATGAGCAGTTCTTC.

This rearrangement joins TRBV19 to TRBJ1-2; TRBD1 matches at 9 bases. The CDR3 extends over 13 amino acids. Germline lookup yields CDR1 LNHDA and CDR2 SQIVND (reference sequence). Losses at the gene ends were 3 bases for V and 7 bases for J; bases not matched to a gene: 3. The CDR3 reads CASSILTGGGYTF. DNA of the CDR3: TGTGCCAGTAGTATCTTGACAGGGGGTGGCTACACCTTC.

This clone was observed a single time. This chain connects TRBV2 to TRBJ2-7, with 9 nucleotides matching TRBD1. The CDR3 is 14 residues long. Trimming cost V 1 base and J 7 bases; bases outside gene matches: 5. The V gene's germline CDR1 is SNHLY and CDR2 FYNNEI. The chain's CDR3 is CASSEEDRGGEQYF. For the CDR3, the DNA is TGTGCCAGCAGTGAAGAGGACAGGGGTGGAGAGCAGTACTTC.

The chain recombines TRBV28 with TRBJ2-5, with D unclear. Germline V CDR1 and CDR2: MDHEN, SYDVKM. The CDR3 is 16 amino acids. V gave up 5 bases and J gave up 3 bases, with 19 bases separating them. The CDR3 DNA sequence: TGTGCCAGCAGTACCTTAGCTGGTGAGAGGAAAGAGACCCAGTACTTC. It yields the protein CASSTLAGERKETQYF.

V is TRBV11-2 and J is TRBJ2-7; D perhaps matches TRBD2 (7 bases). Trimming stripped 5 bases from V and 0 bases from J, with 14 bases between. The CDR3 consists of 15 residues. The germline V gene encodes CDR1 SGHAT and CDR2 FQNNGV. CDR3 sequence: CASSEGGAPSYEQYF. The CDR3 DNA is TGTGCCAGCAGCGAGGGGGGGGCCCCCTCCTACGAGCAGTACTTC.

For the CDR3, the DNA is TGTGCCAGCAGCCAAATTACCGGGGAGCAGTTCTTC. It codes for CASSQITGEQFF. The chain joins TRBV3-1 (or the pseudogene TRBV3-2) to TRBJ2-1; D gene uncertain. The germline V and J ends were trimmed by 2 bases and 10 bases, with 9 bases remaining between them. In germline, CDR1 is LGHDT, CDR2 YNNKEL (reference sequence). The CDR3 runs to 12 residues.

V is TRBV28 and J is TRBJ2-7; the match to TRBD2 covers 13 bases. The CDR3 consists of 15 residues. Germline V gene data show CDR1 as MDHEN and CDR2 as SYDVKM. Unmatched junction bases numbered 4, after V lost 8 bases and J lost 0 bases. The CDR3 nucleotides are TGTGCCAGCTGGACTAGCGGGAGCCACTCCTACGAGCAGTACTTC. As protein: CASWTSGSHSYEQYF.

The chain couples TRBV7-8 to TRBJ2-3; the match to TRBD1 covers 9 bases. This CDR3 comprises 16 residues. Germline values: CDR1 SGHVS, CDR2 FQNEAQ. The J segment lost 0 bases and the V segment lost 1 base, leaving 2 bases of the junction unmatched. CDR3 DNA: TGTGCCAGCAGCTTAGGACAGGGGGGAAGCACAGATACGCAGTATTTT. Translated: CASSLGQGGSTDTQYF.

This clone was counted only a few times. The chain carries TRBV15 and TRBJ1-3, with D possibly TRBD1 on 6 matching bases. Germline lookup yields CDR1 LNHNV and CDR2 YYDKDF (reference sequence). The length of the CDR3 is 15 residues. V dropped 5 bases and J dropped 4 bases, with 15 bases sitting between them. In DNA form, the CDR3 reads TGTGCCACCAGCCAACAGGGTTTGGGCGGAAACACCATATATTTT. It yields the protein CATSQQGLGGNTIYF.

The chain joins TRBV6-5 to TRBJ2-2; tentatively, D is TRBD1 (5 bases). Germline V gene lookup returns CDR1 MNHEY and CDR2 SVGAGI. Trimming took off 11 bases at V and 3 bases at J, with 13 bases between the two ends. The CDR3 is made up of 13 amino acids. The CDR3 reads CASGRADTGELFF. The CDR3 coding sequence is TGTGCCTCGGGCAGGGCCGACACCGGGGAGCTGTTTTTT.

Here the CDR3 DNA reads TGTGCCAGTAGTATCGATAACAGGAACACTGAAGCTTTCTTT. It translates to CASSIDNRNTEAFF. The V and J genes are TRBV19 and TRBJ1-1; no clear D gene. The germline V gene has CDR1 LNHDA and CDR2 SQIVND (reference sequence). V gave up 3 bases and J gave up 1 base, with 9 bases separating them. CDR3 length equals 14 residues.

The chain carries TRBV18 and TRBJ2-1; 12 bases fit TRBD2. CDR3 length: 15 residues. Germline V lookup: CDR1 KGHSH, CDR2 LQKENI. J gave up 10 bases and V 3 bases, and 7 bases lay outside the gene matches. The DNA of the CDR3 is TGTGCCAGCTCACCGTCTCAGACTAGCGGGGGAGAGCAGTTCTTC. Its translation: CASSPSQTSGGEQFF.

The V gene is TRBV4-1, the J gene TRBJ1-5, with 7 bases lining up with TRBD1. Unmatched junction bases numbered 2, after V lost 3 bases and J lost 6 bases. Germline CDR1 reads MGHRA; CDR2 reads YSYEKL. There are 13 residues in the CDR3. CDR3 protein: CASSQQGGQPQHF. CDR3 nucleotide sequence: TGCGCCAGCAGCCAGCAGGGGGGTCAGCCCCAGCATTTT.

This clone was detected once. This chain joins TRBV9 and TRBJ2-1, with D unresolved. V was clipped by 3 bases and J by 7 bases, with 8 bases between them. From germline, CDR1 is SGDLS and CDR2 YYNGEE. The CDR3 sequence is 12 residues long. The CDR3: CASSEETNEQFF. The CDR3 nucleotides read TGTGCCAGCAGCGAAGAGACTAATGAGCAGTTCTTC. The entire variable domain, with the rest obtained from reference TRBV9 and TRBJ2-1, is as follows: DSGVTQTPKHLITATGQRVTLRCSPRSGDLSVYWYQQSLDQGLQFLIQYYNGEERAKGNILERFSAQQFPDLHSELNLSSLELGDSALYFCASSEETNEQFFGPGTRLTVL.

This clone was picked up a small number of times. The rearrangement uses TRBV28 and TRBJ1-6, with 9 bases identical to TRBD1. This CDR3 is 13 amino acids long. Losses at the gene ends were 7 bases for V and 7 bases for J; bases not matched to a gene: 2. The germline V gene encodes CDR1 MDHEN and CDR2 SYDVKM. The CDR3 DNA reads TGTGCCAGCATAGGGACAGGGAATTCACCCCTCCACTTT. This translates into CASIGTGNSPLHF.